This T cell receptor (beta chain) was identified in a study of cytomegalovirus exposure and HLA in healthy donors. Broader study findings: What a later analysis reportedly showed was that an Asian-associated ancestry cluster had fewer N-insertions than the roughly 670-donor mean.

Details on this clone: Its antigen is as yet unknown.

Both 60 Vbeta primers and 13 Jbeta primers went into the PCR. Clones were sequenced by immunoSEQ multiplex PCR, and TCRdb holds only the in-frame ones, with some missing. The data hold under 90,000 clones, with around 80% observed a single time. The CDR3 extends over 14 amino acids. With V trimmed by 6 bases and J by 5 bases, 9 bases remained unmatched. Germline values: CDR1 SNHLY, CDR2 FYNNEI. Sequencing input: PBMCs. The clonotype was recovered from a man in his forties in good health and CMV-seronegative. The chain recombines TRBV2 with TRBJ2-5, with 7 bases fitting TRBD2. The CDR3 DNA follows: TGTGCCAGCAGAAGAATGGTGGGAGGGGAGACCCAGTACTTC. This translates into CASRRMVGGETQYF.